The entry below gives a single T cell receptor beta chain sequence along with its context. Healthy Russian Caucasian donors spanned ages 6 to 90 years. These data belong to a study of blood T cells in healthy people across ages. After removal of 4 bases from V and 4 bases from J, the junction contained 4 bases not matched to a gene. This CDR3 is built from 15 residues. Alongside a J-beta primer mix, a sample-barcoded 5' primer served in a second PCR lasting roughly 6 to 11 cycles. TCRdb independently ran MiXCR on the 5' RACE reads; one entry per CDR3 protein. Of about 800,000 distinct CDR3 sequences in the sample, 58% are singletons; the top ten hold 20% to 25%.

The chain combines TRBV12-3 or TRBV12-4 with TRBJ1-2, with 12 bases identical to TRBD1. The TCR was taken from a man aged 25-45 years in good health. Sequenced input: blood. The CDR3 DNA is TGTGCCAGCAGTTCCGGGACAGGGGGCCTCTATGGCTACACCTTC. Protein product: CASSSGTGGLYGYTF.